This T cell receptor (beta chain) comes out of a study of cytomegalovirus exposure and HLA in healthy donors. TCRdb keeps only in-frame clones here, not all; method: immunoSEQ multiplex PCR. The sample holds 150,000 to 200,000 clones, 89% seen once. As concerns this clone: What it binds is not known.

Study conclusions and caveats: There were about 160 TCR beta chains listed as cytomegalovirus-associated. Three of the chains that were CMV-associated were confirmed in vitro to be specific for CMV antigens. Most TCR sequences were uncommon, yet certain public TCRs appeared in many donors. The finding came from a later analysis; first-cohort TCR clusters tended to co-occur in the 95 to 150 validation repertoires.

This clonotype was sampled from a young man in good health and CMV-seropositive. The sample comprised PBMCs.

The CDR3: CASSSGTAGDTQYF. The DNA for the CDR3 is TGCGCCAGCAGCTCCGGGACTGCGGGGGATACGCAGTATTTT. The chain combines TRBV5-1 with TRBJ2-3, with D possibly TRBD2 on 6 matching bases. Germline CDR1 is SGHRS and CDR2 is YFSETQ. Trimming removed 3 bases from V and 6 bases from J, with 14 bases in between. This CDR3 contains 14 residues.